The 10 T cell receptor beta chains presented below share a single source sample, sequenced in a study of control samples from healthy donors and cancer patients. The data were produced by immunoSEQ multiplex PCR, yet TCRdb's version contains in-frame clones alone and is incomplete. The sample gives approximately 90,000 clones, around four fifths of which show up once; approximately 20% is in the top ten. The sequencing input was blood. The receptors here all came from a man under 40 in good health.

Here the CDR3 DNA reads TGCGCCAGCAGCCCCGGGACAGGGTTTGGCTACACCTTC. It codes for CASSPGTGFGYTF. The chain recombines TRBV10-1 with TRBJ1-2, with TRBD1 identical over 9 bases. V was clipped by 6 bases and J by 7 bases; unmatched bases: 6. Germline lookup yields CDR1 WNHNN and CDR2 SYGVQD (reference sequence). CDR3 length: 13 amino acids.

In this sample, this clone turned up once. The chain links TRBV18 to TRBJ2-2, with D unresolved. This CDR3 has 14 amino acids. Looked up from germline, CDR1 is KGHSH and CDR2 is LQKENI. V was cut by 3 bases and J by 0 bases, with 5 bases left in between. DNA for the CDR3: TGTGCCAGCTCACCGCTGGCGAACACCGGGGAGCTGTTTTTT. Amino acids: CASSPLANTGELFF.

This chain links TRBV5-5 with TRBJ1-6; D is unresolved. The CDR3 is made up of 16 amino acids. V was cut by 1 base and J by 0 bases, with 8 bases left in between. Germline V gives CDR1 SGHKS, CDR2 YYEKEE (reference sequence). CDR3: CASSLSPSSYNSPLHF. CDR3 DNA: TGTGCCAGCAGCTTGTCCCCGAGCTCCTATAATTCACCCCTCCACTTT.

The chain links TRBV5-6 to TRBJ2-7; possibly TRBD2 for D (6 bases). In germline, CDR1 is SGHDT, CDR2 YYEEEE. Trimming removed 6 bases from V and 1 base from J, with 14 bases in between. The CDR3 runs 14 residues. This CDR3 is CASIGTVDSYEQYF. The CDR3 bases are TGTGCCAGCATCGGGACTGTGGATTCCTACGAGCAGTACTTC.

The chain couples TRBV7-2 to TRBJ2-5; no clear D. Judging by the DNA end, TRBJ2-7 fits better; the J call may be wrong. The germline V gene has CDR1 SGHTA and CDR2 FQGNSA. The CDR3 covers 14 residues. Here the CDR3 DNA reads TGTGCCAGCAGCTTAGGGCCAAGCTCCTACGAGCAGTACTTC. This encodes CASSLGPSSYEQYF.

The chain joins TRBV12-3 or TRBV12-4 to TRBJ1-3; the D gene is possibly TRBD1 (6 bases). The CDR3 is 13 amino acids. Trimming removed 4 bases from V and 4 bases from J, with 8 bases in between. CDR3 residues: CASSSGQGNTIYF. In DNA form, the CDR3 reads TGTGCCAGCAGTTCAGGACAGGGAAACACCATATATTTT.

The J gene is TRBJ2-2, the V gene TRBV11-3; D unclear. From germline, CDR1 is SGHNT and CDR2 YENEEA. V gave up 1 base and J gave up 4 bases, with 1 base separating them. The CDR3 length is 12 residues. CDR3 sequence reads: CASSLATGELFF. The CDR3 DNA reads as TGTGCCAGCAGCTTAGCCACCGGGGAGCTGTTTTTT.

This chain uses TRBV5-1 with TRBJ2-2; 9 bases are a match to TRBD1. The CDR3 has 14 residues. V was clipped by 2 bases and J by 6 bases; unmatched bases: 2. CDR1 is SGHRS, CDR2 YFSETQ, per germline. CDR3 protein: CASSFRQGAGELFF. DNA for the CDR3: TGCGCCAGCAGCTTTCGACAGGGGGCCGGGGAGCTGTTTTTT.

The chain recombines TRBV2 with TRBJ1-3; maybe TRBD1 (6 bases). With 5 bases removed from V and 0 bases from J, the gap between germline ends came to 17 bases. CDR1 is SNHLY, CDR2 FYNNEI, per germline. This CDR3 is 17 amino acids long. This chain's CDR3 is CASSMRRGGLSGNTIYF. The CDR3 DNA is TGTGCCAGCAGTATGCGTCGTGGGGGGCTCTCTGGAAACACCATATATTTT.

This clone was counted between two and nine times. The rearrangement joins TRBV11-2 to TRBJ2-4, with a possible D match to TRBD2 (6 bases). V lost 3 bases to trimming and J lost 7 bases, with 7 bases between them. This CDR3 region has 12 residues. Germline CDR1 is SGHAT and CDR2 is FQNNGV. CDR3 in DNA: TGTGCCAGCAGCTTGGAGGGGAACATTCAGTACTTC. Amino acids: CASSLEGNIQYF.